This TCR beta chain is from a study of shared clonotypes between healthy human individuals. CD45RO-negative cells were positively selected for CCR7, leaving out terminally differentiated effector memory CD45RA+ cells. This CDR3 is built from 13 residues. V was pared by 0 bases and J by 2 bases, with 4 bases between. CDR1 SGHTA and CDR2 FQGNSA come from the germline V gene. Sequenced by immunoSEQ multiplex PCR; TCRdb stores in-frame clones only, minus some. Counted here are about 2.1 million clones, approximately 94% occurring once; the ten biggest clones make up 1.5% to 2%. Sequencing used naive CD8+ T cells from PBMCs. The rearrangement links TRBV7-2 to TRBJ2-5; no clear D gene. The TCR was taken from a man aged 18 to 29 in good health. Some clones in this sample may be carry-over from other donors' samples. CDR3 sequence: CASSLALQETQYF. The CDR3 DNA is TGTGCCAGCAGCTTAGCCCTACAAGAGACCCAGTACTTC.